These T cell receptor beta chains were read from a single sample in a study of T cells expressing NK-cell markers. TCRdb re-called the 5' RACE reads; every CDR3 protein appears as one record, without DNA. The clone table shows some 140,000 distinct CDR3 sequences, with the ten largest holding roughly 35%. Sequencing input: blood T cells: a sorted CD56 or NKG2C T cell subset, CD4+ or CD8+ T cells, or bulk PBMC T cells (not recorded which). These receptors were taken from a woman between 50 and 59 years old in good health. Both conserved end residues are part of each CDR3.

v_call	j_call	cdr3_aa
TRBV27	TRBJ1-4	CASSLSTGSEKLFF
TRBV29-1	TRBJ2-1	CSVEDSYGPPFF
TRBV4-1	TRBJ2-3	CASSQAGGNPDTQYF
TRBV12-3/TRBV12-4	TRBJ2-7	CASSPNPGYEQYF
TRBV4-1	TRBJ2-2	CASSQIAGTGELFF
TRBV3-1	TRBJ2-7	CASSQEYLTYEQYF
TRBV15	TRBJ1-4	CATPGGQGSEKLFF
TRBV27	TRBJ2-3	CASSWKQGPYADTQYF
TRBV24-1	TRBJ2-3	CATSDFPLAGGTDTQYF
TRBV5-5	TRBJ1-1	CASSPGQPDEAFF
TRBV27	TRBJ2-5	CASMRLIKGETQYF
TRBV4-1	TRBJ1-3	CASSQALGTSGNTIYF
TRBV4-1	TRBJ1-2	CASSQATGIPGYTF
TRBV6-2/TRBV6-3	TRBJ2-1	CATRTQGPSYNEQFF
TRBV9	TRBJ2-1	CASSVGKGPSYNEQFF
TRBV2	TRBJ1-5	CASRRRGGGQPQHF